The 30 T cell receptor beta chains presented below share a single source sample, sequenced in a study of Ad26.COV2.S vaccination and SARS-CoV-2 variants. This sample's treatment: roughly 19 received Ad26.COV2.S at low or high dose, single or two shots; 5 received placebo; per-sample allocation not given. Vaccine and placebo recipients were sampled on day 63 after the first injection. Libraries were prepared by immunoSEQ multiplex PCR; TCRdb keeps only in-frame clonotypes and omits some of them. The sample has 500,000 or so clones; roughly 89% are singletons. The sample in question was peripheral blood, obtained in a trial of Ad26.COV2.S vaccine versus placebo. The receptors shown here come from a person between 18 and 65 years old who received the Ad26.COV2.S COVID-19 vaccine or a placebo.

A single count supports this clone. The rearrangement joins TRBV7-2 to TRBJ2-7; the D gene is possibly TRBD2 (5 bases). Germline-derived CDR1 and CDR2 are SGHTA and FQGNSA. The CDR3 extends over 15 amino acids. The V and J ends lost 1 base and 4 bases respectively, with 14 bases between them. CDR3 in DNA: TGTGCCAGCAGCTTAGTTGGGGAGCCCGAGTACGAGCAGTACTTC. As protein: CASSLVGEPEYEQYF.

The count of this clone is one. The chain has TRBV12-3 or TRBV12-4 and TRBJ2-3; TRBD1 matches at 7 bases. CDR3 size: 13 residues. The trim removed 6 bases at V and 8 bases at J, leaving 8 bases unmatched. The chain's CDR3 is CASRTGVQGTQYF. The CDR3, as DNA: TGTGCCAGCAGAACAGGGGTTCAAGGTACGCAGTATTTT.

In the case of this clone: Additional DNA sequences in this sample encode the identical CDR3. The CDR3 loop is CAWSVLRGGNQPQHF. CDR3 bases: TGTGCCTGGAGTGTACTAAGGGGAGGCAATCAGCCCCAGCATTTT. The gene calls are TRBV30 and TRBJ1-5; a weak D match, TRBD1 (5 bases). CDR1 is GTSNPN, CDR2 SVGIG, per germline (reference sequence). There are 15 residues in the CDR3. V lost 0 bases and J 2 bases, leaving 11 bases between the germline ends.

The gene calls are TRBV24-1 and TRBJ2-7, with D possibly matching TRBD1 (6 bases). The CDR3 totals 15 residues. V lost 9 bases, J lost 3 bases, and 20 bases lay in between. Germline lookup yields CDR1 KGHDR and CDR2 SFDVKD. The CDR3 protein is CATVPTGNLVYEQYF. As DNA, the CDR3 is TGTGCCACCGTACCCACAGGGAATTTAGTCTACGAGCAGTACTTC.

The chain employs TRBV2 and TRBJ2-2; 8 nucleotides align to TRBD1. V lost 6 bases, J lost 5 bases, and 8 bases stayed unmatched. The CDR3 consists of 15 residues. Germline CDR1 reads SNHLY; CDR2 reads FYNNEI. The CDR3 DNA reads as TGTGCCAGCAGCCCGAACAGGGGGTCGACCGGGGAGCTGTTTTTT. It specifies CASSPNRGSTGELFF.

This chain joins TRBV10-3 and TRBJ2-1; 7 nucleotides align to TRBD2. This CDR3 comprises 14 residues. The germline V gene has CDR1 ENHRY and CDR2 SYGVKD. Trimming removed 10 bases from V and 6 bases from J; junction bases left unmatched: 12. This chain's CDR3 is CANQREGEFNEQFF. Here the CDR3 DNA reads TGTGCCAACCAGAGGGAGGGAGAATTCAATGAGCAGTTCTTC.

The chain joins TRBV6-2 or TRBV6-3 to TRBJ2-3, with 16 nucleotides matching TRBD2. The CDR3 totals 16 residues. Germline CDR1 is MNHEY and CDR2 is SVGEGT. V dropped 5 bases and J dropped 4; count of bases not matched to a gene: 3. CDR3 region: CASSKGLAGGPDTQYF. CDR3 DNA: TGTGCCAGCAGTAAGGGACTAGCGGGAGGGCCAGATACGCAGTATTTT.

This clone has a handful of counts. The chain uses TRBV5-5 and TRBJ2-1; 10 bases map to TRBD2. Germline V gene lookup returns CDR1 SGHKS and CDR2 YYEKEE (reference sequence). CDR3 length: 17 residues. The J segment lost 7 bases and the V segment lost 2 bases, leaving 12 bases of the junction unmatched. CDR3 region: CASSLMAKASGRNEQFF. The CDR3 DNA reads as TGTGCCAGCAGCTTAATGGCGAAGGCTAGCGGGAGAAATGAGCAGTTCTTC.

This rearrangement joins TRBV6-6 to TRBJ1-2; D unclear. Germline CDR1 is MNHNY and CDR2 is SVGAGI (reference sequence). Trimming took off 5 bases at V and 1 base at J, with 11 bases between the two ends. CDR3 size: 14 residues. CDR3 DNA: TGTGCCAGCAGTCCCCGGGCGGGTAACTATGGCTACACCTTC. Translation: CASSPRAGNYGYTF.

This clone is a singleton in its sample. The chain has TRBV3-1 (or the pseudogene TRBV3-2) and TRBJ2-3, with 8 bases matching TRBD2. The CDR3 totals 15 residues. J was trimmed by 6 bases and V by 7 bases; bases with no gene match: 12. CDR1 is LGHDT, CDR2 YNNKEL, per germline (reference sequence). CDR3 protein: CASTPRAGGSDTQYF. The CDR3 DNA reads as TGTGCCAGCACCCCACGTGCGGGAGGATCGGATACGCAGTATTTT.

The rearrangement joins TRBV29-1 to TRBJ1-2; D gene ambiguous. CDR3 size: 11 residues. CDR1 is SQVTM and CDR2 is ANQGSEA in the germline V gene. Trimming stripped 1 base from V and 6 bases from J, with 6 bases between. The DNA of the CDR3 is TGCAGCGTTGAAGCCCCTAATGGCTACACCTTC. Its protein product is CSVEAPNGYTF. The full variable domain, completed using reference TRBV29-1 and TRBJ1-2, is SAVISQKPSRDICQRGTSLTIQCQVDSQVTMMFWYRQQPGQSLTLIATANQGSEATYESGFVIDKFPISRPNLTFSTLTVSNMSPEDSSIYLCSVEAPNGYTFGSGTRLTVV.

This clone was recorded only once. The V gene is TRBV23-1, the J gene TRBJ2-3; TRBD1 might be the D (6 bases). TRBV23-1 is an ORF for which the function is uncertain. V was pared by 7 bases and J by 4 bases, with 21 bases between. The CDR3 runs to 16 residues. The DNA of the CDR3 is TGCGCCAGCAACACGAGGGGCAGGGGTTGGGCAGATACGCAGTATTTT. Its protein is CASNTRGRGWADTQYF.

The DNA of the CDR3 is TGTGCCAGCAGAGAACAGGGGGCTAGTAAGCCCCAGCATTTT. It translates to CASREQGASKPQHF. The V call is TRBV6-6, the J call TRBJ1-5, with 9 positions matching TRBD1. The CDR3 consists of 14 residues. Germline CDR1 is MNHNY and CDR2 is SVGAGI (reference sequence). Trimming cost V 6 bases and J 8 bases; bases outside gene matches: 8.

The chain joins TRBV20-1 to TRBJ1-5; D unclear. The length of the CDR3 is 15 residues. CDR1 is DFQATT and CDR2 is SNEGSKA in the germline V gene (reference sequence). V was trimmed by 3 bases and J by 7 bases, leaving 19 bases between them. The CDR3 protein is CSASFSGGLSQPQHF. CDR3 bases: TGCAGTGCTAGTTTCTCCGGCGGGTTAAGCCAGCCCCAGCATTTT.

DNA of the CDR3: TGTGCCAGCAGCTTAGGGGTGGGACAGTCCCCATCCTACGAGCAGTACTTC. Protein product: CASSLGVGQSPSYEQYF. The rearrangement joins TRBV7-8 to TRBJ2-7; the match to TRBD1 covers 7 bases. CDR3 size: 17 residues. The junction had 10 bases not matched to a gene; V was cut back by 1 base and J by 1 base. Germline-derived CDR1 and CDR2 are SGHVS and FQNEAQ.

The V gene is TRBV20-1, the J gene TRBJ1-2, with D hard to call. This CDR3 has 14 amino acids. Germline V CDR1 and CDR2: DFQATT, SNEGSKA (reference sequence). V was pared by 3 bases and J by 4 bases, with 15 bases between. The CDR3 DNA reads TGCAGTGCTAGTGTACCCGGGCAGACCTATGGCTACACCTTC. Amino acid sequence: CSASVPGQTYGYTF.

The chain carries TRBV5-4 and TRBJ2-7, with 13 bases aligning to TRBD2. J gave up 5 bases and V 3 bases, and 5 bases lay outside the gene matches. The CDR3 sequence is 15 residues long. CDR1 and CDR2 from the germline V gene are SGHNT and YYREEE (reference sequence). The CDR3 nucleotides read TGTGCCAGCAGCTCAGGGACTAGCGGGAACCACGAGCAGTACTTC. Protein: CASSSGTSGNHEQYF.

The J gene is TRBJ1-4, the V gene TRBV19; perhaps TRBD1 as D (5 bases). The ends were cut back, 7 bases at V and 7 bases at J, with 13 bases in the middle. This CDR3 is 13 amino acids long. In germline, CDR1 is LNHDA, CDR2 SQIVND (reference sequence). The CDR3 DNA reads as TGTGCCAGTACCGGCCAGGGCGTTGAAAAACTGTTTTTT. Encoded protein: CASTGQGVEKLFF.

As DNA, the CDR3 is TGTGCCAGCAGTTTCCAGGGCTCGGGGCCCCTCCACTTT. Its protein product is CASSFQGSGPLHF. The chain recombines TRBV27 with TRBJ1-6; TRBD1 is a possible D gene (5 bases). Trimming pared 3 bases from V and 13 bases from J, leaving 13 bases between. The CDR3 extends over 13 amino acids. Germline V lookup: CDR1 MNHEY, CDR2 SMNVEV (reference sequence).

This clone was found many times. The chain joins TRBV11-2 to TRBJ1-1, with a weak D call TRBD1 (5 bases). The CDR3 has 13 residues. Germline loops: CDR1 SGHAT, CDR2 FQNNGV. Trimming took 5 bases from V and 11 from J, leaving 18 bases between them. The CDR3 is CASSLTTQGTAFF. In nucleotides, the CDR3 is TGTGCCAGCAGCCTTACGACCCAGGGAACTGCTTTCTTT.

This clone was picked up one time. The rearrangement uses TRBV7-2 and TRBJ2-5; TRBD1 matches 10 bases. The CDR3 is 15 residues long. The germline V gene encodes CDR1 SGHTA and CDR2 FQGNSA. V dropped 2 bases and J dropped 7; count of bases not matched to a gene: 7. CDR3 in DNA: TGTGCCAGCAGCTTACGACAGGGGGCAAGATCGACCCAGTACTTC. This gives the protein CASSLRQGARSTQYF.

The genes are TRBV9 and TRBJ1-1; no reliable D call. There are 13 residues in the CDR3. Trimming pared 4 bases from V and 1 base from J, leaving 8 bases between. Germline V gene data show CDR1 as SGDLS and CDR2 as YYNGEE. The CDR3 nucleotides are TGTGCCAGCAGCTCACGACAGAACACTGAAGCTTTCTTT. This sequence encodes CASSSRQNTEAFF.

The chain is built from TRBV7-9 and TRBJ2-4; TRBD2 might be the D (5 bases). The V end was cut by 2 bases, the J end by 2 bases, with 13 bases between. The CDR3 runs 16 residues. Germline CDR1 reads SEHNR; CDR2 reads FQNEAQ (reference sequence). CDR3 sequence reads: CASSLSGSLTKNIQYF. CDR3 coding DNA: TGTGCCAGCAGCTTAAGCGGAAGTTTGACCAAAAACATTCAGTACTTC.

The chain combines TRBV11-3 with TRBJ1-1, with D uncertain. CDR1 is SGHNT, CDR2 YENEEA, per germline. This CDR3 has 14 amino acids. V lost 0 bases, J lost 2 bases, and 7 bases lay in between. The CDR3 loop reads CASSLESTNTEAFF. DNA for the CDR3: TGTGCCAGCAGCTTAGAATCGACAAACACTGAAGCTTTCTTT.

The CDR3, as DNA: TGTGCCAGCAGTGCTATGGGGCGGGAGAATGAGCAGTTCTTC. Its translation: CASSAMGRENEQFF. This chain links TRBV11-2 with TRBJ2-1; TRBD2 aligns across 7 bases. CDR3 length equals 14 residues. Unmatched junction bases numbered 9, after V lost 6 bases and J lost 7 bases. CDR1 and CDR2 (germline): SGHAT, FQNNGV. The full variable domain, with the rest looked up from reference TRBV11-2 and TRBJ2-1, is EAGVAQSPRYKIIEKRQSVAFWCNPISGHATLYWYQQILGQGPKLLIQFQNNGVVDDSQLPKDRFSAERLKGVDSTLKIQPAKLEDSAVYLCASSAMGRENEQFFGPGTRLTVL.

The V gene is TRBV12-5, the J gene TRBJ1-1, with D uncertain. Germline CDR1 is LGHNT and CDR2 is FRNRAP. This CDR3 is built from 16 residues. The V end was cut by 0 bases, the J end by 4 bases, with 15 bases between. This CDR3 reads CASGLVVGTNPTEAFF. The CDR3 DNA is TGTGCTAGTGGTTTGGTGGTAGGAACCAACCCCACTGAAGCTTTCTTT.

The J gene is TRBJ2-2, the V gene TRBV10-2; D unclear. The CDR3 covers 16 residues. The V end lost 8 bases, the J end lost 1 base, and 17 bases lay between the germline ends. Germline-derived CDR1 and CDR2 are WSHSY and SAAADI. The CDR3 DNA sequence: TGCGCCAGCCATAACAGTCGAATGGGGAACACCGGGGAGCTGTTTTTT. Protein: CASHNSRMGNTGELFF.

For the CDR3, the DNA is TGTGCCAGCAGTTACTCTCGTACTAGCGGACCTTACGAGCAGTACTTC. This codes for CASSYSRTSGPYEQYF. The rearrangement joins TRBV6-6 to TRBJ2-7, with 8 bases lining up with TRBD2. The CDR3 has 16 amino acids. J was trimmed by 4 bases and V by 0 bases; bases with no gene match: 8. Germline CDR1 reads MNHNY; CDR2 reads SVGAGI (reference sequence).

This clone occurred a few times. The rearrangement joins TRBV24-1 to TRBJ2-7; D possibly corresponds to TRBD1 (6 bases). The CDR3 length is 14 residues. V dropped 7 bases and J dropped 3 bases, with 15 bases sitting between them. Germline V lookup: CDR1 KGHDR, CDR2 SFDVKD. CDR3 nucleotides: TGTGCCACCAGGAACCGCAGGGGCTACTACGAGCAGTACTTC. As protein: CATRNRRGYYEQYF.

CDR3 residues: CATSPIAREQYF. Written as DNA, the CDR3 is TGTGCCACCTCCCCAATTGCGCGCGAGCAGTACTTC. The chain is built from TRBV6-1 and TRBJ2-7; D remains unclear. This CDR3 region has 12 residues. With 10 bases removed from V and 6 bases from J, the gap between germline ends came to 16 bases. Germline assignment: CDR1 MNHNS and CDR2 SASEGT.